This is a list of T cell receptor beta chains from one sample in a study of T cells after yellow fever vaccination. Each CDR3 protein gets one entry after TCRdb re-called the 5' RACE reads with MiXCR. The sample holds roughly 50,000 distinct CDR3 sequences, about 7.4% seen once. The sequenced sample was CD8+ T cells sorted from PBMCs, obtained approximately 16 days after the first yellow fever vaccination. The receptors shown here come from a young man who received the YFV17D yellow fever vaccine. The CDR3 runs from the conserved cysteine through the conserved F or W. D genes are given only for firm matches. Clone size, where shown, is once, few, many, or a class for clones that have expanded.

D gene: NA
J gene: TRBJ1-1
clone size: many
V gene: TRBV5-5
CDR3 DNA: TGTGCCAGCAGCTTGCGGGACGTCGGCACTGAAGCTTTCTTT
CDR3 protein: CASSLRDVGTEAFF

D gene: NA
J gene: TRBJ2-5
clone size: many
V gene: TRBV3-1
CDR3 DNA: TGTGCCAGCAGCCAAGAGTTGGGGACACAAGAGACCCAGTACTTC
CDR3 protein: CASSQELGTQETQYF

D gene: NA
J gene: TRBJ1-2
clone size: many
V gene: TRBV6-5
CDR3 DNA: TGTGCCAGCAGTTACTCGGCCGAACGGGGCTACACCTTC
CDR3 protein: CASSYSAERGYTF

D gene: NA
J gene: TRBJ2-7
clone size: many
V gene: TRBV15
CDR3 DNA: TGTGCCACCAGCTCGGGACACAACTACGAGCAGTACTTC
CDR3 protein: CATSSGHNYEQYF

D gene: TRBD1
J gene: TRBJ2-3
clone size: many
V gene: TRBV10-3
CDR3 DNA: TGTGCCATCAAAACAGGGGGCCTAAACACAGATACGCAGTATTTT
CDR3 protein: CAIKTGGLNTDTQYF

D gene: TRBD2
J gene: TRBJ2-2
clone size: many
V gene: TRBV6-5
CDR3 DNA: TGTGCCAGCAGTTACTCGACGAATAGCGGGGGGCGGGACACCGGGGAGCTGTTTTTT
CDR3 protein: CASSYSTNSGGRDTGELFF

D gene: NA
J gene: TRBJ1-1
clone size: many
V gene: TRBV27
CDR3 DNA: TGTGCCAGCAGTTTAACCACAGGGTCGGAAGCTTTCTTT
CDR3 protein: CASSLTTGSEAFF

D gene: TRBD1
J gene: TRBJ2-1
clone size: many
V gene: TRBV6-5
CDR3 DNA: TGTGCCAGCAGTTGGACAGGGCTCAATGAGCAGTTCTTC
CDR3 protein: CASSWTGLNEQFF

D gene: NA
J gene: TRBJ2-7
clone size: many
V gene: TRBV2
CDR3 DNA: TGTGCCAGCATTGGGGTCCCCAACGAGCAGTACTTC
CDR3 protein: CASIGVPNEQYF

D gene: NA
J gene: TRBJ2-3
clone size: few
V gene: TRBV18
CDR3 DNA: TGTGCCAGCACCGCACCTCAAGGTCCTGGCACAGATACGCAGTATTTT
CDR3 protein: CASTAPQGPGTDTQYF

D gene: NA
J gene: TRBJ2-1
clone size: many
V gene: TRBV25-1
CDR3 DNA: TGTGCCAGCAGTGACTGGGGGAGCTCCTACAATGAGCAGTTCTTC
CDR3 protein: CASSDWGSSYNEQFF

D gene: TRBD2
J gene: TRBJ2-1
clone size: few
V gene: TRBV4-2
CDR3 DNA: TGTGCCAGCAGCCGTAGCGGGGGCCCTGTTCGTCCCTACAATGAGCAGTTCTTC
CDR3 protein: CASSRSGGPVRPYNEQFF

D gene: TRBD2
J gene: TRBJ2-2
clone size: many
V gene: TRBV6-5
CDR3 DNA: TGTGCCAGCAGTCCTCTAGCGGGGTGGGCCGGGGAGCTGTTTTTT
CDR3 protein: CASSPLAGWAGELFF

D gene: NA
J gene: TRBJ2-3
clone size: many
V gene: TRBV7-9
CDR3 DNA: TGTGCCAGCAGCTTAAAGGCATTCGGGCGAACTAGCACAGATACGCAGTATTTT
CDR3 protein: CASSLKAFGRTSTDTQYF

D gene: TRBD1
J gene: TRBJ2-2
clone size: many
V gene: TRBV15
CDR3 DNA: TGTGCCACCAGCAGAGATCAGGACAGGGGGCGTTTGGGGGAGCTGTTTTTT
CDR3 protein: CATSRDQDRGRLGELFF

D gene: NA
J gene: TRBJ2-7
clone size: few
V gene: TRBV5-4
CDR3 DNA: TGTGCCAGCAGCTTGACGACAGGTACCAACGAGCAGTACTTC
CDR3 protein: CASSLTTGTNEQYF

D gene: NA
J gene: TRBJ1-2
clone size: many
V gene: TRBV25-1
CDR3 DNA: TGTGCCAGCAGTGTAGGAACAGGGACCTATGGCTACACCTTC
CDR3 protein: CASSVGTGTYGYTF

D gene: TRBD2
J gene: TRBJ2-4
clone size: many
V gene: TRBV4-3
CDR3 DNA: TGCGCCAGCAGCCAAGAGAGGCGGGGGGGCTACATTCAGTACTTC
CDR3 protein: CASSQERRGGYIQYF

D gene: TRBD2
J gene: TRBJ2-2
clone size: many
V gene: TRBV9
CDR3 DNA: TGTGCCAGCAGCGTACTTGGGACTAGCTCCGGGGAGCTGTTTTTT
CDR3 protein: CASSVLGTSSGELFF

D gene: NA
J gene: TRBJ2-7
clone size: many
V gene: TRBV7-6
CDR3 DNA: TGTGCCAGCAGCCTAAACCTCTACGAGCAGTACTTC
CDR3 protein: CASSLNLYEQYF

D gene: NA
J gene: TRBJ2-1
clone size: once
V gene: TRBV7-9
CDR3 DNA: TGTGCCAGCAGCTCCCGCGCGGGGGCCTCCTACAATGAGCAGTTCTTC
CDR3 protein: CASSSRAGASYNEQFF

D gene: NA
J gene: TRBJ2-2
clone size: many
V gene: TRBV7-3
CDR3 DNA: TGTGCCAGCAGCTCCTCCGGGACAAACACCGGGGAGCTGTTTTTT
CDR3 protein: CASSSSGTNTGELFF

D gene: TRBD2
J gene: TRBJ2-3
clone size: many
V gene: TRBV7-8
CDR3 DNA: TGTGCCAGCAGCCCCCGGATTAGCGGGGGTTTGGATACGCAGTATTTT
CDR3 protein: CASSPRISGGLDTQYF

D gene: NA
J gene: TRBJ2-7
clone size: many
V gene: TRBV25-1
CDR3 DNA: TGTGCCAGCAGTGACTTTGGCAGGGGATACGAGCAGTACTTC
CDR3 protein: CASSDFGRGYEQYF

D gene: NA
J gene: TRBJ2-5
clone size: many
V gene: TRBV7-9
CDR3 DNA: TGTGCCAGCAGCTTGACCCTCCAGGAGACCCAGTACTTC
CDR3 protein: CASSLTLQETQYF

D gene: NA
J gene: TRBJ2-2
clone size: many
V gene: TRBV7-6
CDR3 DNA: TGTGCCAGCTCCGCACCCACCCGGGGGACTAACACCGGGGAGCTGTTTTTT
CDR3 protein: CASSAPTRGTNTGELFF

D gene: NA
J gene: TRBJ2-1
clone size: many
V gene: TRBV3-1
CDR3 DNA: TGTGCCAGCAGCAACCGGGACTCCCTCTACAATGAGCAGTTCTTC
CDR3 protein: CASSNRDSLYNEQFF

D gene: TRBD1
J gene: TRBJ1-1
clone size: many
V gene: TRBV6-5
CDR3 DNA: TGTGCCAGCAGGGCCGGGACAGGGTACACTGAAGCTTTCTTT
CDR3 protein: CASRAGTGYTEAFF

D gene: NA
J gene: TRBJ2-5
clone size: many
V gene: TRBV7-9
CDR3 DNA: TGTGCCAGCAGCTCGTCTAGGGAGGAGACCCAGTACTTC
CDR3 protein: CASSSSREETQYF

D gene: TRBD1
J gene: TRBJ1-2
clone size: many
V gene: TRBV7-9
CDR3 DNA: TGTGCCAGCAGATCCCTCTGGGACAGCACTAACTATGGCTACACCTTC
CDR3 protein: CASRSLWDSTNYGYTF

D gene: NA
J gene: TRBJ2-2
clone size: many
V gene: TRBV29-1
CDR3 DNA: TGCAGCGTCCGCAGCCCCCTGAACACCGGGGAGCTGTTTTTT
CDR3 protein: CSVRSPLNTGELFF

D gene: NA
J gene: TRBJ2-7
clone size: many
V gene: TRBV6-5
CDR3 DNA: TGTGCCAGCAGACCGGGACTGCTGACGTGGGAGCAGTACTTC
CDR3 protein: CASRPGLLTWEQYF

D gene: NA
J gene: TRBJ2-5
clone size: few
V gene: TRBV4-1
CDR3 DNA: TGCGCCAGCAGCCAGCAAGGGCAAGAGACCCAGTACTTC
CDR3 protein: CASSQQGQETQYF

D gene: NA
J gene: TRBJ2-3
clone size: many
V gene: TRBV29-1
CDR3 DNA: TGCAGCGTTGAAGAACGAGGGTCCTTGGATACGCAGTATTTT
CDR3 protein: CSVEERGSLDTQYF

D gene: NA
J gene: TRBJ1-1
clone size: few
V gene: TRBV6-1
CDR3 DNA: TGTGCCAGCAGTGGGGGGAAGAACACTGAAGCTTTCTTT
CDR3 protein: CASSGGKNTEAFF

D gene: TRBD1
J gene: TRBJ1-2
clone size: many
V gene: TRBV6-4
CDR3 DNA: TGTGCCAGCAGTGACTCGGATACAGGGGGCTATGGCTACACCTTC
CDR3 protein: CASSDSDTGGYGYTF

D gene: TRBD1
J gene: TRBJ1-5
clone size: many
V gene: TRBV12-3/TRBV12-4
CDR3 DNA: TGTGCCAGCAGTACAGGGGTGGGGAGCAATCAGCCCCAGCATTTT
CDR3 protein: CASSTGVGSNQPQHF

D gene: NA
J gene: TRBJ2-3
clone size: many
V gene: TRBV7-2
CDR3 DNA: TGTGCCAGCAGCGCAACTAGCTTTTTCCACACAGATACGCAGTATTTT
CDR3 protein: CASSATSFFHTDTQYF

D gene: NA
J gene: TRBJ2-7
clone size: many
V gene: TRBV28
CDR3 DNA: TGTGCCAGCAGTTTATCCGGGGACGGCTACGAGCAGTACTTC
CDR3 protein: CASSLSGDGYEQYF

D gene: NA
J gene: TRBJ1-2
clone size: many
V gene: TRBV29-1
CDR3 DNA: TGCAGCGTTGTCCAGGACTGGGATGGCTACACCTTC
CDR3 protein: CSVVQDWDGYTF

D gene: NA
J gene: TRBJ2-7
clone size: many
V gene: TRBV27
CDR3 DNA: TGTGCCAGCAGTGACCGGATCCTCTCCTACGAGCAGTACTTC
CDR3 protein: CASSDRILSYEQYF

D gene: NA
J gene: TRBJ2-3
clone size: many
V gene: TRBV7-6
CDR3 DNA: TGTGCCAGCAGCACCCCGCCGAGTTATACGCAGTATTTT
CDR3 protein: CASSTPPSYTQYF

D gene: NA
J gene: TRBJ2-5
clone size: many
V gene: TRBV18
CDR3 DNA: TGTGCCAGCTCACCGTCACCGAGGCAAGAGACCCAGTACTTC
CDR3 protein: CASSPSPRQETQYF

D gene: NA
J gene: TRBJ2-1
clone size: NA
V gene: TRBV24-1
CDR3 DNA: TGTGCCACCAGTGATTCCGACGGATACAATGAGCAGTTCTTC
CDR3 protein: CATSDSDGYNEQFF

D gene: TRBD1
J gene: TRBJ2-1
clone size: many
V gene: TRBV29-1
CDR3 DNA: TGCAGCGTTCCTGAACAGGGGCCCTACAATGAGCAGTTCTTC
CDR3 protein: CSVPEQGPYNEQFF

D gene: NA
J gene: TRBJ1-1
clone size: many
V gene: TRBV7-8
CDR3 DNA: TGTGCCAGCAGCTACCTCCTACCGGACAGCGAAGCTTTCTTT
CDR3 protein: CASSYLLPDSEAFF

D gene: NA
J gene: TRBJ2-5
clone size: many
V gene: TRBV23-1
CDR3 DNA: TGCGCCAGCAGTCAGGCAGGGCTTACTAAAGAGACCCAGTACTTC
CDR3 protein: CASSQAGLTKETQYF

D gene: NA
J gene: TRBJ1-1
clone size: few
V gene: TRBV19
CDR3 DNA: TGTGCCAGTAGTGCCTGGGACGGCGCATTAGCTTTCTTT
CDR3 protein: CASSAWDGALAFF

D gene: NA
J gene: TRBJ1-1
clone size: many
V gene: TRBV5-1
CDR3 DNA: TGCGCCAGCAGCTTCCCAGGATATGAAGCTTTCTTT
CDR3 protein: CASSFPGYEAFF

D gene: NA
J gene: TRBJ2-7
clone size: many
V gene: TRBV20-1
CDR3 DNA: TGCAGTGCTAACCCCAGGCGGAGCTCCTACGAGCAGTACTTC
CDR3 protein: CSANPRRSSYEQYF

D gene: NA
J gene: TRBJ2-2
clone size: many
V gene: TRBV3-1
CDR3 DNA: TGTGCCAGCAGCCAAGCCTCTGGACGGGGGCGATCCACCGGGGAGCTGTTTTTT
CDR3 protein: CASSQASGRGRSTGELFF

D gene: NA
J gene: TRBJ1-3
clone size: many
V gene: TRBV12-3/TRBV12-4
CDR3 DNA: TGTGCCAGCAGTCTGGATTCTGGAAACACCATATATTTT
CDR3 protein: CASSLDSGNTIYF

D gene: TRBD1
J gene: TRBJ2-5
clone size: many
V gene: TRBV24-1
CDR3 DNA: TGTGCCACCAGTGATTCCAAGGGGACAGCTCACACCTTC
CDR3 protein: CATSDSKGTAHTF

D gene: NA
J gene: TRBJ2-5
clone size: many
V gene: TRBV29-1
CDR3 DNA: TGCAGCGTCGAAGGTACAGAGACCCAGTACTTC
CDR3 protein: CSVEGTETQYF

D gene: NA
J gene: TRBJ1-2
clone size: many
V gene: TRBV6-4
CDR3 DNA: TGTGCCAGCAGTCCCGGGTCCCCGGAGGATGGCTACACCTTC
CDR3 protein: CASSPGSPEDGYTF